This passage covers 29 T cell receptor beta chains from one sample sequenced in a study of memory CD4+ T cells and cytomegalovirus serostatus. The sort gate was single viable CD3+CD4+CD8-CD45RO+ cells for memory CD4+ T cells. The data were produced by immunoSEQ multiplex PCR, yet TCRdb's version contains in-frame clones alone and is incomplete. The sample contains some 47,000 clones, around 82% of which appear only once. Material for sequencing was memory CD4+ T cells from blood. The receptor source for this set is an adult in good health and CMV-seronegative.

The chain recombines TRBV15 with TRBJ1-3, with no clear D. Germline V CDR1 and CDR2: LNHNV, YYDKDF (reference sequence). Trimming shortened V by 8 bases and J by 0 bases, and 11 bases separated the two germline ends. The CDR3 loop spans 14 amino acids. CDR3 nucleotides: TGTGCCACCCGGATTGAGGGCTCTGGAAACACCATATATTTT. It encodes CATRIEGSGNTIYF.

This chain's CDR3 is CASSFGSNQPQHF. The CDR3 nucleotides are TGTGCCAGCAGCTTCGGGAGCAATCAGCCCCAGCATTTT. The rearrangement joins TRBV5-8 to TRBJ1-5; D uncertain. Germline V gene sequence: CDR1 SGHTS, CDR2 YDEGEE. With 2 bases removed from V and 1 base from J, the gap between germline ends came to 4 bases. The CDR3 has 13 residues.

The CDR3 loop is CASSPPLPTSGHSYEQYF. The CDR3 DNA sequence: TGTGCCAGCTCACCACCCCTACCGACTAGCGGGCACTCCTACGAGCAGTACTTC. The chain couples TRBV18 to TRBJ2-7, with TRBD2 matching over 10 bases. This CDR3 is 18 amino acids long. The germline V gene has CDR1 KGHSH and CDR2 LQKENI. Trimming at V came to 0 bases and at J to 0 bases, leaving 8 bases not matched to a gene.

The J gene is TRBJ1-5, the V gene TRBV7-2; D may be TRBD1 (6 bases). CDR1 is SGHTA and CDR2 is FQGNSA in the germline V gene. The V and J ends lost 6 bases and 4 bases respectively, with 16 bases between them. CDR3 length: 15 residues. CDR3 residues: CASSSRDTGNQPQHF. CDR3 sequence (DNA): TGTGCCAGCAGTTCCCGGGACACTGGAAATCAGCCCCAGCATTTT.

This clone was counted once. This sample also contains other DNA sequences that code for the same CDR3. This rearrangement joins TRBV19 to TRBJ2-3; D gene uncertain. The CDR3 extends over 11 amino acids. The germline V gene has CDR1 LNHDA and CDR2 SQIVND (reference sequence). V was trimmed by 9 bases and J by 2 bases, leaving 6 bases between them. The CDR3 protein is CASGFTDTQYF. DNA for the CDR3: TGTGCCAGCGGATTCACAGATACGCAGTATTTT.

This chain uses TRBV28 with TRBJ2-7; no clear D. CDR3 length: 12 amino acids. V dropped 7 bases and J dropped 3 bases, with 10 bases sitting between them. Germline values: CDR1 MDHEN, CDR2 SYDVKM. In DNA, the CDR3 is TGTGCCAGCATGCTGGACGGCTACGAGCAGTACTTC. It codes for CASMLDGYEQYF.

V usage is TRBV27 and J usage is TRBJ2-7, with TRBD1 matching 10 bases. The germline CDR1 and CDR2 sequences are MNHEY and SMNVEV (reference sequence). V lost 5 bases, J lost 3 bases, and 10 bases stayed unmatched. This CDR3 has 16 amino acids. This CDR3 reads CASSPMTGQGNYEQYF. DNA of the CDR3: TGTGCCAGCAGTCCGATGACGGGACAGGGGAACTACGAGCAGTACTTC.

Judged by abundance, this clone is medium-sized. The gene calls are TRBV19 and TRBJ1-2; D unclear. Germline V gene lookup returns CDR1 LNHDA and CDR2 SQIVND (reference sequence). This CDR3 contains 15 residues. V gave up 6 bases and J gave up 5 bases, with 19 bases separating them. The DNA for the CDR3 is TGTGCCAGTAGCCCTGACCGCCTCTCCTTATATGGCTACACCTTC. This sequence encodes CASSPDRLSLYGYTF.

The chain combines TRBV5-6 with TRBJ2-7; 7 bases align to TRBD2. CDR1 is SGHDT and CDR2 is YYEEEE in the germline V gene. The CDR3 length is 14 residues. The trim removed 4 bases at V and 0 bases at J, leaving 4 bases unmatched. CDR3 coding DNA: TGTGCCAGCAGCCAAGCGGGGAGCTCCTACGAGCAGTACTTC. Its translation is CASSQAGSSYEQYF.

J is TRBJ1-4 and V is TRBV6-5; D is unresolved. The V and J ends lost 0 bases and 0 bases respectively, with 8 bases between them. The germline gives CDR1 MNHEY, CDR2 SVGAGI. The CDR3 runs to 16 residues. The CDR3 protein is CASSYSIAATNEKLFF. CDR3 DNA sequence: TGTGCCAGCAGTTACTCGATTGCGGCAACTAATGAAAAACTGTTTTTT.

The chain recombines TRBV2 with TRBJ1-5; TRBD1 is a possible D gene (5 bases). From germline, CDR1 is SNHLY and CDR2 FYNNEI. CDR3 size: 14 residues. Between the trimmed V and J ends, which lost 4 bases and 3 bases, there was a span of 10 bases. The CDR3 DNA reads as TGTGCCAGCAGTGTACGGGACTTCAATCAGCCCCAGCATTTT. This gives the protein CASSVRDFNQPQHF.

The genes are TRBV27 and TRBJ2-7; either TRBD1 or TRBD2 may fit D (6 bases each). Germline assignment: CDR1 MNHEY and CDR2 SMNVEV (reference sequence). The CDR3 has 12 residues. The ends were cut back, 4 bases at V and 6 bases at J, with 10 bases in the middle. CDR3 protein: CASSSRGAEQYF. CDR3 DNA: TGTGCCAGCAGTTCGAGGGGGGCCGAGCAGTACTTC.

The CDR3 sequence: CAWRLLRDEKLFF. CDR3 nucleotide sequence: TGTGCCTGGAGACTCCTCCGGGACGAAAAACTGTTTTTT. The chain combines TRBV30 with TRBJ1-4, with D possibly TRBD1 on 5 matching bases. V lost 3 bases, J lost 8 bases, and 13 bases lay in between. The CDR3 loop spans 13 amino acids. Germline CDR1 GTSNPN, CDR2 SVGIG (reference sequence).

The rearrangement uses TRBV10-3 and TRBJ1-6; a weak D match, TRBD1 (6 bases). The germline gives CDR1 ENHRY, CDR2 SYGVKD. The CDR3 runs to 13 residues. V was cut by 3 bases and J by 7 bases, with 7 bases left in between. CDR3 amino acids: CAISDRGNSPLHF. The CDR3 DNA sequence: TGTGCCATCAGTGACAGGGGAAATTCACCCCTCCACTTT.

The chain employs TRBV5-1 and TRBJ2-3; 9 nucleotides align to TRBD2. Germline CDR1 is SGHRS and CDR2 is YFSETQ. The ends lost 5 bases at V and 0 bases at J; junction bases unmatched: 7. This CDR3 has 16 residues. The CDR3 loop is CASRAQRGASTDTQYF. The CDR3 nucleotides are TGCGCCAGCAGAGCGCAGCGGGGGGCTAGCACAGATACGCAGTATTTT.

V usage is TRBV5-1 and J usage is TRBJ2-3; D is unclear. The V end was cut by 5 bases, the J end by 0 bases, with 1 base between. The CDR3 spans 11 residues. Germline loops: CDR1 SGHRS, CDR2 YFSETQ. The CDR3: CASSSTDTQYF. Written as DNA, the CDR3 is TGCGCCAGCAGTAGCACAGATACGCAGTATTTT. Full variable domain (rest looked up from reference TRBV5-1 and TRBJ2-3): KAGVTQTPRYLIKTRGQQVTLSCSPISGHRSVSWYQQTPGQGLQFLFEYFSETQRNKGNFPGRFSGRQFSNSRSEMNVSTLELGDSALYLCASSSTDTQYFGPGTRLTVL.

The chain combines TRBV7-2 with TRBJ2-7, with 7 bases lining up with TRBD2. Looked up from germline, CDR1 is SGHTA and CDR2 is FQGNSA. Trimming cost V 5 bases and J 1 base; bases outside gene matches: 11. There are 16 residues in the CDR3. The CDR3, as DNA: TGTGCCAGCAGCCCAGAGGGGCGGGAGCCTTCCTACGAGCAGTACTTC. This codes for CASSPEGREPSYEQYF.

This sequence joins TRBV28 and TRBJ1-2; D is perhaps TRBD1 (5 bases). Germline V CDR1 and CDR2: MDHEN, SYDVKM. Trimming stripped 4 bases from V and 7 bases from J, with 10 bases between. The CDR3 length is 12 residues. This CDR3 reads CASSSGRRGYTF. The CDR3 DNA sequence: TGTGCCAGCAGTTCAGGGCGGCGTGGCTACACCTTC.

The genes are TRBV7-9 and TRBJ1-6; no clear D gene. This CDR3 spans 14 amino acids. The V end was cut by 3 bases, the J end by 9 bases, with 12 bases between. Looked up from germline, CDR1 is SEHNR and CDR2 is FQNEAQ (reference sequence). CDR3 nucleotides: TGTGCCAGCAGCTTCGGCCCAGAAACTTCACCCCTCCACTTT. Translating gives CASSFGPETSPLHF.

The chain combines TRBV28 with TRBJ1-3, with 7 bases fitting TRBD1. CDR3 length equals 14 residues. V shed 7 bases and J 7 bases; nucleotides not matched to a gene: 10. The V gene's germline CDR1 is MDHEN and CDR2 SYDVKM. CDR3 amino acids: CASTSGGGFNTIYF. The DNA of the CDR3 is TGTGCCAGCACCTCAGGGGGGGGGTTTAACACCATATATTTT.

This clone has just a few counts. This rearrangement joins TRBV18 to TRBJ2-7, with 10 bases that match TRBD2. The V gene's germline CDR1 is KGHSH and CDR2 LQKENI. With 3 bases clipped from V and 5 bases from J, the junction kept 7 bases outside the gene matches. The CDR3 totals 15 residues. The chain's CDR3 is CASSPGSGGANEQYF. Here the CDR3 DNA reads TGTGCCAGCTCACCTGGAAGCGGGGGGGCAAACGAGCAGTACTTC.

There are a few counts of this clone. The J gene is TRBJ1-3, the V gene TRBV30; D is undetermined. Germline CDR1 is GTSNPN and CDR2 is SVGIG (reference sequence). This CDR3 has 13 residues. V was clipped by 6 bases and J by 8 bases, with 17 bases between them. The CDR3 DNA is TGTGCCTGTAATCCACCGTCCGGGGACACCATATATTTT. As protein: CACNPPSGDTIYF. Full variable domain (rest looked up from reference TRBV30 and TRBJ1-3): SQTIHQWPATLVQPVGSPLSLECTVEGTSNPNLYWYRQAAGRGLQLLFYSVGIGQISSEVPQNLSASRPQDRQFILSSKKLLLSDSGFYLCACNPPSGDTIYFGEGSWLTVV.

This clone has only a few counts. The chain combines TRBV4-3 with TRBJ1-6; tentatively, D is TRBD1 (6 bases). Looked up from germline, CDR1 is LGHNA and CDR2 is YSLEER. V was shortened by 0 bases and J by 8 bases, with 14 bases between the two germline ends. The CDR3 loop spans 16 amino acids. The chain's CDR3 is CASSQDPTTGHSPLHF. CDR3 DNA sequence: TGCGCCAGCAGCCAAGACCCTACTACAGGGCATTCACCCCTCCACTTT.

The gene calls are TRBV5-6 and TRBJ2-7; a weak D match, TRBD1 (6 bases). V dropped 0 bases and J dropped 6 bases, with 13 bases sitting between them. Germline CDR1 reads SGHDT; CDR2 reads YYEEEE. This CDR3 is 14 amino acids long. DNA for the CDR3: TGTGCCAGCAGCTTGGACCGAGTAGGGGGCGAGCAGTACTTC. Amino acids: CASSLDRVGGEQYF. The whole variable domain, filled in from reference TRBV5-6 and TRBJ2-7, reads DAGVTQSPTHLIKTRGQQVTLRCSPKSGHDTVSWYQQALGQGPQFIFQYYEEEERQRGNFPDRFSGHQFPNYSSELNVNALLLGDSALYLCASSLDRVGGEQYFGPGTRLTVT.

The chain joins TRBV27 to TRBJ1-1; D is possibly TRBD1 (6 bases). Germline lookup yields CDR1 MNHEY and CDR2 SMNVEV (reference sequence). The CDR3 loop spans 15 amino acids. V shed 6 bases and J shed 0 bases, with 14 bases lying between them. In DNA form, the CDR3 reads TGTGCCAGCAGACAACCGGGACAATTGAACACTGAAGCTTTCTTT. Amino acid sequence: CASRQPGQLNTEAFF.

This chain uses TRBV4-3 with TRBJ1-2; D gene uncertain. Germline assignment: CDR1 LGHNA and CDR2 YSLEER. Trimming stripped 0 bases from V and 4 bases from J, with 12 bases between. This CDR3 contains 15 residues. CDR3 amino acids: CASSQDAVQVYGYTF. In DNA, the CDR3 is TGCGCCAGCAGCCAAGATGCGGTTCAGGTCTATGGCTACACCTTC.

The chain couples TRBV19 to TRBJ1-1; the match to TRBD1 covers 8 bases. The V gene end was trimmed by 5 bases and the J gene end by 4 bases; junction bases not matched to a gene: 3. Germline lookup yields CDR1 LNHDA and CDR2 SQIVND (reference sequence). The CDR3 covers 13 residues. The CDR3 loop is CASSVTGGTEAFF. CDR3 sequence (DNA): TGTGCCAGTAGTGTAACAGGGGGCACTGAAGCTTTCTTT.

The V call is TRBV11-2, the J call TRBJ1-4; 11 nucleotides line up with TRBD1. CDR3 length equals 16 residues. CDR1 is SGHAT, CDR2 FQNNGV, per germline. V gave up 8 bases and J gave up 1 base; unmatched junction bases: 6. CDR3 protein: CASGRDRGETNEKLFF. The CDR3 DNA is TGTGCCAGCGGCCGGGACAGGGGGGAAACTAATGAAAAACTGTTTTTT.

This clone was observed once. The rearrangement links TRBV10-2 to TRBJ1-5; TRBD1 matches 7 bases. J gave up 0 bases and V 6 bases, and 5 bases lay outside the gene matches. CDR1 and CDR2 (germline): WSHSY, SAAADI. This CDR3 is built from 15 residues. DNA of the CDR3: TGCGCCAGCAGGGGGACAGCGTATAGCAATCAGCCCCAGCATTTT. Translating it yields CASRGTAYSNQPQHF.